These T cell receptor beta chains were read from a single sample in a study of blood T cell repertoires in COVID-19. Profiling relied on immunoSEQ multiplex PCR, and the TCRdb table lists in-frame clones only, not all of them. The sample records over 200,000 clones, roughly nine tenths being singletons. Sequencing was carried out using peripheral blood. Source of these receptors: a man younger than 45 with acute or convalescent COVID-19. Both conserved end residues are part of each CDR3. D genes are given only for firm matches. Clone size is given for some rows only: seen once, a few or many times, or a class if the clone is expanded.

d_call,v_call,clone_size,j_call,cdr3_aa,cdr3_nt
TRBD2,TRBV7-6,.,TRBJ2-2,CASSQRSSGRTGELFF,TGTGCCAGCAGCCAGAGGTCTAGCGGGAGGACCGGGGAGCTGTTTTTT
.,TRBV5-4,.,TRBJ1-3,CASTDRSSGNTIYF,TGTGCCAGCACCGACCGGAGCTCTGGAAACACCATATATTTT
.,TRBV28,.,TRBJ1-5,CASSLSGASNQPQHF,TGTGCCAGCAGTTTGTCAGGGGCCAGTAATCAGCCCCAGCATTTT
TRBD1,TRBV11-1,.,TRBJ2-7,CASSSSDRANYEQYF,TGTGCCAGCAGCTCGTCCGACAGGGCGAACTACGAGCAGTACTTC
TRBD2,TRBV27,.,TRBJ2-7,CASSGRGTYEQYF,TGTGCCAGCAGTGGGCGGGGGACGTACGAGCAGTACTTC
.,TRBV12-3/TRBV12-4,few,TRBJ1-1,CASSLNRGEAFF,TGTGCCAGCAGTTTGAATCGGGGTGAAGCTTTCTTT
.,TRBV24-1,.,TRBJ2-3,CATSAAGGPTDTQYF,TGTGCCACCAGTGCGGCAGGAGGACCCACAGATACGCAGTATTTT
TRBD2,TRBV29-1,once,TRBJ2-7,CSVEDWEGVSGEQYF,TGCAGCGTTGAAGATTGGGAGGGCGTCAGCGGCGAGCAGTACTTC
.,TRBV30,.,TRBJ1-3,CACRGGGSGNTIYF,TGTGCCTGCCGCGGGGGGGGCTCTGGAAACACCATATATTTT
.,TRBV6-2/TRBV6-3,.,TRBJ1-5,CASSVRQGNQPQHF,TGTGCCAGCAGTGTTCGACAGGGCAATCAGCCCCAGCATTTT
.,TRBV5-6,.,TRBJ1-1,CASSFGTMNTEAFF,TGTGCCAGCAGCTTTGGCACGATGAACACTGAAGCTTTCTTT
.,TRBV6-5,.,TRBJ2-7,CASRRGGNYEQYF,TGTGCCAGCCGGCGGGGCGGAAACTACGAGCAGTACTTC
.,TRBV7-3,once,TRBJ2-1,CASSLTGSSSYNEQFF,TGTGCCAGCAGCTTAACGGGCTCCAGCTCCTACAATGAGCAGTTCTTC
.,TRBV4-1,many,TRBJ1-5,CASSLPPPRGSNQPQHF,TGCGCCAGCAGCCTCCCCCCACCCAGGGGTAGCAATCAGCCCCAGCATTTT
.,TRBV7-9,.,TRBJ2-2,CASSLGWSGELFF,TGTGCCAGCAGCTTAGGTTGGAGCGGGGAGCTGTTTTTT
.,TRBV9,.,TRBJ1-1,CASSTRTVEAFF,TGTGCCAGCAGCACCCGGACAGTTGAAGCTTTCTTT
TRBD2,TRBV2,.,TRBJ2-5,CASSPWTSGQETQYF,TGTGCCAGCAGTCCCTGGACTAGCGGCCAAGAGACCCAGTACTTC
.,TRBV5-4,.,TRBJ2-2,CASSPTVLNTGELFF,TGTGCCAGCAGCCCTACAGTTTTGAACACCGGGGAGCTGTTTTTT
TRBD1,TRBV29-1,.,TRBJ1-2,CSVRRDSANYGYTF,TGCAGCGTTCGTCGGGACAGCGCTAACTATGGCTACACCTTC
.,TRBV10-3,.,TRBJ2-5,CAIFRETQYF,TGTGCCATCTTTCGGGAGACCCAGTACTTC
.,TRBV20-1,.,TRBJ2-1,CSVRLYNEQFF,TGCAGTGTCAGACTATACAATGAGCAGTTCTTC
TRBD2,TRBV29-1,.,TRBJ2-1,CSAGLAGHVLNEQFF,TGCAGCGCGGGACTAGCGGGCCACGTCCTCAATGAGCAGTTCTTC
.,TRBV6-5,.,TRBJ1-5,CASRRSSLNQPQHF,TGTGCCAGCCGGAGGAGCAGCTTAAATCAGCCCCAGCATTTT
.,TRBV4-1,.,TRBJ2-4,CASSQASQSGIQYF,TGCGCCAGCAGCCAAGCCTCCCAGTCAGGCATTCAGTACTTC
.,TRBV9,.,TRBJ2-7,CASSGGSHEQYF,TGTGCCAGCAGCGGAGGGTCCCACGAGCAGTACTTC
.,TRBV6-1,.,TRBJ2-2,CASSDQAGSNTGELFF,TGTGCCAGCAGTGACCAGGCAGGATCGAACACCGGGGAGCTGTTTTTT
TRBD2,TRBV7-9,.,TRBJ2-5,CASSETSGWETQYF,TGTGCCAGCAGCGAAACTAGCGGATGGGAGACCCAGTACTTC
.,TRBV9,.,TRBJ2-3,CASSFGTVPSTDTQYF,TGTGCCAGCAGCTTCGGGACTGTGCCTAGCACAGATACGCAGTATTTT
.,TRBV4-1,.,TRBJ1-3,CASSQRPDSGYTGNTIYF,TGCGCCAGCAGCCAGCGACCCGATTCAGGGTATACAGGAAACACCATATATTTT
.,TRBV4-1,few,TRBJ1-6,CASSLQANNSPLHF,TGCGCCAGCAGCTTACAGGCCAATAATTCACCCCTCCACTTT
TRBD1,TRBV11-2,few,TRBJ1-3,CASSLGPGQGRNTIYF,TGTGCCAGCAGCTTAGGCCCCGGACAGGGCCGAAACACCATATATTTT
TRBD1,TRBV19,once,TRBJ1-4,CASKEGRRTGSEKLFF,TGTGCCAGTAAAGAAGGTCGGCGGACAGGGAGTGAAAAACTGTTTTTT
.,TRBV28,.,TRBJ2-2,CASITGGRTGELFF,TGTGCCAGCATCACCGGGGGGCGCACCGGGGAGCTGTTTTTT
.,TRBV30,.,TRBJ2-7,CAWKWGGSHEQYF,TGTGCCTGGAAATGGGGGGGCAGCCACGAGCAGTACTTC
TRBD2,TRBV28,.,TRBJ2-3,CATQESGIGPYF,TGTGCCACTCAGGAGAGCGGGATAGGGCCGTATTTT
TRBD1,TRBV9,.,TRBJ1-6,CASSETPGTGVSPLHF,TGTGCCAGCAGCGAGACCCCCGGGACAGGGGTTTCACCCCTCCACTTT
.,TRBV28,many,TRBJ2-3,CASSSTGKGDRNTQYF,TGTGCCAGCAGTTCCACAGGGAAGGGGGATCGGAATACGCAGTATTTT
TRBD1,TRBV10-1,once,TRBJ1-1,CASSEGGAGGMNTEAFF,TGCGCCAGCAGTGAAGGGGGCGCGGGTGGGATGAACACTGAAGCTTTCTTT
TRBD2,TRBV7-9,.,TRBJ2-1,CASSSLAGPLDEQFF,TGTGCCAGCAGCTCTCTAGCGGGACCTTTAGATGAGCAGTTCTTC
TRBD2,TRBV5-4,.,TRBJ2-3,CASSLGGTSSSTDTQYF,TGTGCCAGCAGCTTGGGCGGGACTAGCAGCAGCACAGATACGCAGTATTTT